One and the same sample provided the 29 T cell receptor beta chains below, sequenced in a study of blood T cell repertoires in COVID-19. The protocol was immunoSEQ multiplex PCR, while the TCRdb copy is restricted to in-frame clones and leaves out a portion. The table records 80,000 to 100,000 clones, roughly 82% of them present only once. Source material: peripheral blood. The receptors shown here come from a man in his sixties or seventies with active or convalescent COVID-19.

The gene calls are TRBV19 and TRBJ2-7; D remains unclear. Trimming left V 0 bases short and J 0 bases short, with 12 bases between. This CDR3 region has 16 residues. Germline CDR1 and CDR2: LNHDA and SQIVND (reference sequence). DNA for the CDR3: TGTGCCAGTAGTATAGATGGGCAGCATGGCTCCTACGAGCAGTACTTC. This encodes CASSIDGQHGSYEQYF.

This clone was counted once. A much larger clone lies one base from this, so it may be a read error. J is TRBJ1-1 and V is TRBV15; no clear D gene. The CDR3 has 15 residues. CDR1 and CDR2 (germline): LNHNV, YYDKDF (reference sequence). The DNA of the CDR3 is TGTGCCATCAGCAGAGAGCGGGATCAGAACACTGAAGCTTTCTTT. It specifies CAISRERDQNTEAFF.

The chain is built from TRBV27 and TRBJ1-5, with 8 bases lining up with TRBD1. Unmatched junction bases numbered 7, after V lost 5 bases and J lost 7 bases. This CDR3 region has 14 residues. Germline lookup yields CDR1 MNHEY and CDR2 SMNVEV (reference sequence). The CDR3 sequence: CASSSHRGAQPQHF. For the CDR3, the DNA is TGTGCCAGCAGTAGCCACAGGGGGGCCCAGCCCCAGCATTTT.

The CDR3 region has the DNA TGTGCCAGCTCACCAAGGCGGGGGGGCCACGAGCAGTACTTC. Translated, it gives CASSPRRGGHEQYF. The V and J genes are TRBV18 and TRBJ2-7, with 9 nucleotides matching TRBD2. Trimming at V came to 2 bases and at J to 5 bases, leaving 4 bases not matched to a gene. Germline V CDR1 and CDR2: KGHSH, LQKENI. The CDR3 length is 14 residues.

This chain connects TRBV7-6 to TRBJ1-2, with TRBD1 identical over 8 bases. The CDR3 is made up of 15 amino acids. Germline V gene sequence: CDR1 SGHVS, CDR2 FNYEAQ. Unmatched junction bases numbered 11, after V lost 4 bases and J lost 7 bases. This chain's CDR3 is CASSYPPGGLSGYTF. CDR3 bases: TGTGCCAGCAGCTACCCCCCAGGGGGCCTGAGTGGCTACACCTTC.

The chain is built from TRBV7-2 and TRBJ2-5; 8 bases agree with TRBD2. CDR1 is SGHTA, CDR2 FQGNSA, per germline. This CDR3 contains 15 residues. The V and J ends lost 5 bases and 4 bases, in that order; junction bases with no gene match: 9. This CDR3 is CASSLRTGGPETQYF. The CDR3 DNA follows: TGTGCCAGCAGCCTCAGAACGGGGGGGCCAGAGACCCAGTACTTC.

The chain combines TRBV2 with TRBJ2-7; D may be TRBD1 (6 bases). In germline, CDR1 is SNHLY, CDR2 FYNNEI. The CDR3 consists of 15 residues. V lost 5 bases and J 1 base, leaving 15 bases between the germline ends. The CDR3 DNA follows: TGTGCCAGCAGTAAACCCGGGACACTATCCTACGAGCAGTACTTC. Amino acids: CASSKPGTLSYEQYF.

J is TRBJ1-1 and V is TRBV5-8; TRBD1 agrees at 9 bases. Germline V gene sequence: CDR1 SGHTS, CDR2 YDEGEE. J gave up 4 bases and V 3 bases, and 7 bases lay outside the gene matches. This CDR3 has 15 amino acids. The CDR3 DNA is TGTGCCAGCAGCTGGGACGGGACAGGGACCACTGAAGCTTTCTTT. It yields the protein CASSWDGTGTTEAFF. Together with reference TRBV5-8 and TRBJ1-1, the CDR3 gives the full variable domain: EAGVTQSPTHLIKTRGQQATLRCSPISGHTSVYWYQQALGLGLQFLLWYDEGEERNRGNFPPRFSGRQFPNYSSELNVNALELEDSALYLCASSWDGTGTTEAFFGQGTRLTVV.

This clone turned up a few times. The chain carries TRBV6-6 and TRBJ1-2; TRBD1 aligns across 11 bases. The germline V gene encodes CDR1 MNHNY and CDR2 SVGAGI (reference sequence). V lost 5 bases, J lost 8 bases, and 28 bases stayed unmatched. This CDR3 comprises 21 residues. Here the CDR3 reads CASSHHPLERDPRTGGIGYTF. The CDR3 region has the DNA TGTGCCAGCAGTCACCACCCCCTCGAGAGAGATCCCAGGACAGGGGGCATCGGCTACACCTTC.

This clone was found a few times. At one boundary the junction diverges from the germline segment, which might be a read error. The CDR3 loop is CASSWGVEQYF. In nucleotides, the CDR3 is TGTGCCAGTAGCTGGGGGGTCGAGCAGTACTTC. J is TRBJ2-7 and V is TRBV7-6, with D possibly being TRBD2 (6 bases). The CDR3 is 11 residues long. CDR1 SGHVS and CDR2 FNYEAQ come from the germline V gene.

The chain combines TRBV7-9 with TRBJ2-2; 7 nucleotides align to TRBD2. Trimming cost V 0 bases and J 6 bases; bases outside gene matches: 10. The CDR3 is 17 residues long. The germline V gene has CDR1 SEHNR and CDR2 FQNEAQ (reference sequence). CDR3 DNA: TGTGCCAGCAGCTTAGCGGGGGGGTACCCCGGTCCCGGGGAGCTGTTTTTT. This encodes CASSLAGGYPGPGELFF.

The chain links TRBV9 to TRBJ2-1, with TRBD1 matching 10 bases. The CDR3 extends over 15 amino acids. The germline CDR1 and CDR2 sequences are SGDLS and YYNGEE. V dropped 3 bases and J dropped 12; count of bases not matched to a gene: 12. The CDR3 is CASSEGTGVAFRQFF. As DNA, the CDR3 is TGTGCCAGCAGCGAAGGGACAGGGGTTGCATTTCGGCAGTTCTTC. The full variable domain, in which reference TRBV9 and TRBJ2-1 provide the parts outside the CDR3, is DSGVTQTPKHLITATGQRVTLRCSPRSGDLSVYWYQQSLDQGLQFLIQYYNGEERAKGNILERFSAQQFPDLHSELNLSSLELGDSALYFCASSEGTGVAFRQFFGPGTRLTVL.

The rearrangement uses TRBV3-1 (or the pseudogene TRBV3-2) and TRBJ1-1; no definite D call. CDR3 length: 12 residues. V lost 4 bases to trimming and J lost 4 bases, with 7 bases between them. Germline-derived CDR1 and CDR2 are LGHDT and YNNKEL (reference sequence). CDR3 DNA: TGTGCCAGCAGCCTACTAGGCACTGAAGCTTTCTTT. This codes for CASSLLGTEAFF.

This rearrangement joins TRBV6-5 to TRBJ1-4, with 10 bases matching TRBD1. The CDR3 totals 14 residues. Germline-derived CDR1 and CDR2 are MNHEY and SVGAGI. V lost 2 bases and J lost 7; bases outside the gene matches: 1. The CDR3 reads CASSYGTGVEKLFF. In DNA form, the CDR3 reads TGTGCCAGCAGTTACGGGACAGGGGTTGAAAAACTGTTTTTT.

The chain links TRBV6-6 to TRBJ1-1, with 9 bases identical to TRBD1. CDR3 length equals 13 residues. Germline V gene data show CDR1 as MNHNY and CDR2 as SVGAGI (reference sequence). The V and J ends lost 5 bases and 3 bases, in that order; junction bases with no gene match: 1. The CDR3 protein is CASSDRGYTEAFF. In DNA form, the CDR3 reads TGTGCCAGCAGTGACAGGGGGTACACTGAAGCTTTCTTT.

This clone was observed once. This sequence joins TRBV30 and TRBJ2-5, with a tentative D call TRBD1 (5 bases). The CDR3 loop spans 13 amino acids. With 7 bases removed from V and 2 bases from J, the gap between germline ends came to 14 bases. Germline V gives CDR1 GTSNPN, CDR2 SVGIG (reference sequence). CDR3 coding DNA: TGTGCCTTGCAGAGACAGCTTCAAGAGACCCAGTACTTC. Amino acid sequence: CALQRQLQETQYF.

The chain combines TRBV27 with TRBJ2-3; 10 nucleotides line up with TRBD2. V trimming: 7 bases; J trimming: 7 bases; junction bases outside the gene matches: 11. CDR1 is MNHEY and CDR2 is SMNVEV in the germline V gene (reference sequence). The CDR3 has 15 residues. CDR3 residues: CASTEKRGGRNTQYF. Written as DNA, the CDR3 is TGTGCCAGCACCGAAAAGCGGGGGGGACGCAATACGCAGTATTTT.

This clone turned up a few times. The chain joins TRBV4-2 to TRBJ2-5; the D gene is possibly TRBD1 (6 bases). Looked up from germline, CDR1 is LGHNA and CDR2 is YNFKEQ. V lost 2 bases and J lost 5, with 12 bases in between. This CDR3 contains 14 residues. Here the CDR3 DNA reads TGTGCCAGCAGCCAACCCGGACAGCGGGAGACCCAGTACTTC. Translated: CASSQPGQRETQYF.

The chain couples TRBV7-9 to TRBJ2-7; 7 bases line up with TRBD1. The V gene's germline CDR1 is SEHNR and CDR2 FQNEAQ (reference sequence). V lost 5 bases to trimming and J lost 1 base; unmatched junction nucleotides: 5. The CDR3 contains 14 residues. CDR3 residues: CASSIRQGSYEQYF. The CDR3 nucleotides are TGTGCCAGCAGCATCAGACAGGGATCCTACGAGCAGTACTTC.

The chain joins TRBV27 to TRBJ1-2; 9 positions agree with TRBD1. V was clipped by 6 bases and J by 7 bases; unmatched bases: 6. Germline V lookup: CDR1 MNHEY, CDR2 SMNVEV (reference sequence). The CDR3 spans 13 residues. DNA of the CDR3: TGTGCCAGCAGAGGACAGGGGTCTAGTGGCTACACCTTC. Translated: CASRGQGSSGYTF.

V and J are TRBV18 and TRBJ1-5; 10 bases agree with TRBD1. J was trimmed by 0 bases and V by 6 bases; bases with no gene match: 5. The germline V gene has CDR1 KGHSH and CDR2 LQKENI. The CDR3 has 16 residues. CDR3 protein: CASSPRDRGSNQPQHF. Written as DNA, the CDR3 is TGTGCCAGCTCCCCCCGGGACAGGGGTAGCAATCAGCCCCAGCATTTT.

V and J are TRBV6-1 and TRBJ1-2, with TRBD1 identical over 8 bases. V lost 2 bases to trimming and J lost 6 bases; unmatched junction nucleotides: 8. This CDR3 region has 15 residues. Germline CDR1 and CDR2: MNHNS and SASEGT. This CDR3 reads CASSEFNRGKDGYTF. CDR3 sequence (DNA): TGTGCCAGCAGTGAATTCAACAGGGGGAAGGATGGCTACACCTTC.

The chain uses TRBV4-1 and TRBJ2-7; a weak D match, TRBD2 (6 bases). V was clipped by 7 bases and J by 5 bases, with 18 bases between them. Germline V gene data show CDR1 as MGHRA and CDR2 as YSYEKL. The CDR3 extends over 14 amino acids. The chain's CDR3 is CASTPGTSRHEQYF. CDR3 in DNA: TGCGCCAGCACCCCGGGAACTAGCCGCCACGAGCAGTACTTC.

The J gene is TRBJ2-5, the V gene TRBV11-1; D remains unclear. CDR3 length: 11 residues. Germline CDR1 SGHAT, CDR2 FQDESV (reference sequence). V was cut by 3 bases and J by 5 bases, with 4 bases left in between. The CDR3 sequence: CASSFGETQYF. In DNA, the CDR3 is TGTGCCAGCAGCTTTGGCGAGACCCAGTACTTC.

The gene calls are TRBV3-1 (or the pseudogene TRBV3-2) and TRBJ2-2, with 13 bases identical to TRBD2. The CDR3 consists of 16 residues. J lost 4 bases, V lost 4 bases, and 3 bases had no gene match. Germline lookup yields CDR1 LGHDT and CDR2 YNNKEL (reference sequence). The CDR3 protein is CASSPGLAGLTGELFF. The CDR3 coding sequence is TGTGCCAGCAGCCCGGGACTAGCGGGGCTCACCGGGGAGCTGTTTTTT.

V gene TRBV12-3 or TRBV12-4 combines with J gene TRBJ1-2, with unresolved D. The CDR3 runs to 12 residues. V was trimmed by 5 bases and J by 0 bases, leaving 4 bases between them. This chain's CDR3 is CASSHTNYGYTF. The CDR3 DNA follows: TGTGCCAGCAGTCACACTAACTATGGCTACACCTTC.

This clone was seen only a few times. The genes are TRBV25-1 and TRBJ1-1, with D maybe TRBD1 (5 bases). Germline CDR1 is MGHDK and CDR2 is SYGVNS. The CDR3 is 14 residues long. V lost 1 base, J lost 4 bases, and 10 bases lay in between. In nucleotides, the CDR3 is TGTGCCAGCAGTGAATCCGACAGTCTCACTGAAGCTTTCTTT. Protein sequence: CASSESDSLTEAFF.

This clone was recorded a few times. The chain recombines TRBV7-2 with TRBJ1-6; the D is unclear. Trimming shortened V by 5 bases and J by 9 bases, and 17 bases separated the two germline ends. Germline CDR1 reads SGHTA; CDR2 reads FQGNSA. The CDR3 is 15 residues long. CDR3 DNA sequence: TGTGCCAGCAGCCTAGGATCCATAGCAAGTTCACCCCTCCACTTT. Its translation: CASSLGSIASSPLHF. Together with reference TRBV7-2 and TRBJ1-6, the CDR3 gives the full variable domain: GAGVSQSPSNKVTEKGKDVELRCDPISGHTALYWYRQSLGQGLEFLIYFQGNSAPDKSGLPSDRFSAERTGGSVSTLTIQRTQQEDSAVYLCASSLGSIASSPLHFGNGTRLTVT.

The chain carries TRBV7-6 and TRBJ2-2; 11 nucleotides agree with TRBD2. V lost 5 bases to trimming and J lost 6 bases; unmatched junction nucleotides: 8. The CDR3 has 16 residues. CDR1 and CDR2 from the germline V gene are SGHVS and FNYEAQ. CDR3 protein: CASSDRLAGTPGELFF. CDR3 in DNA: TGTGCCAGCAGCGACAGACTAGCGGGGACGCCCGGGGAGCTGTTTTTT.